Sequencing of this T cell receptor (beta chain) was carried out in a study of CD8+CD57+ T cells in acquired aplastic anemia. An expansion of CD8+CD57+ cells by flow cytometry had been shown in patients chosen for sequencing. Researchers used genomic DNA as the template to profile TCR beta VDJ and CDR3. TCRdb itself ran the reads through MiXCR, one entry per CDR3 protein. Of 190,000 or so distinct CDR3 sequences detected, less than 60% appear once; the ten largest clones hold about 1.8%. The CDR3 totals 12 residues. The germline V gene encodes CDR1 SGHTA and CDR2 FQGTGA. V lost 8 bases, J lost 1 base, and 0 bases stayed unmatched.

Sequencing input: sorted CD4+, CD8+, or CD8+CD57+ T cells (not recorded which) from PBMCs. The origin of this receptor is a human donor with aplastic anemia. V is TRBV7-3 and J is TRBJ2-5, with 8 bases aligning to TRBD1. The CDR3 spells CASGTGQETQYF. In DNA, the CDR3 is TGTGCCAGCGGGACAGGCCAAGAGACCCAGTACTTC. The variable domain in full, completed from reference TRBV7-3 and TRBJ2-5, reads GAGVSQTPSNKVTEKGKYVELRCDPISGHTALYWYRQSLGQGPEFLIYFQGTGAADDSGLPNDRFFAVRPEGSVSTLKIQRTERGDSAVYLCASGTGQETQYFGPGTRLLVL.